One sample yielded the 30 T cell receptor beta chains listed below, sequenced in a study of T cell responses to AZD1222 COVID-19 vaccine. Assay: immunoSEQ multiplex PCR; the TCRdb copy retains only in-frame clones and omits some. The data show about 130,000 clones, with 70% to 90% seen just once and approximately 9.8% held by the top ten. The specimen was peripheral blood, collected 28 days after the second AZD1222 dose. All receptors derive from an adult who received the AZD1222 COVID-19 vaccine.

This chain joins TRBV14 and TRBJ2-1; tentative D call: TRBD2 (6 bases). The ends were cut back, 3 bases at V and 4 bases at J, with 22 bases in the middle. The germline V gene has CDR1 SGHDN and CDR2 FVKESK. The CDR3 is 18 residues long. CDR3 sequence (DNA): TGTGCCAGCAGCCATAAGGGTACCGTTCGGCGGGGTTACAATGAGCAGTTCTTC. Protein: CASSHKGTVRRGYNEQFF.

This rearrangement joins TRBV5-1 to TRBJ1-1; the D is unclear. This CDR3 contains 14 residues. The ends were cut back, 8 bases at V and 5 bases at J, with 19 bases in the middle. The V gene's germline CDR1 is SGHRS and CDR2 YFSETQ. DNA of the CDR3: TGCGCCAGTGGGAGGAGACACTCTGTTACTGAAGCTTTCTTT. Its translation is CASGRRHSVTEAFF.

The rearrangement links TRBV29-1 to TRBJ2-1; 7 bases map to TRBD2. The CDR3 spans 15 residues. After removal of 4 bases from V and 3 bases from J, the junction contained 9 bases not matched to a gene. Germline V CDR1 and CDR2: SQVTM, ANQGSEA. The CDR3 region is CSVVDSGNRYNEQFF. CDR3 DNA sequence: TGCAGCGTTGTAGACAGCGGGAATCGCTACAATGAGCAGTTCTTC.

The gene calls are TRBV27 and TRBJ2-7; D possibly corresponds to TRBD1 (6 bases). Germline CDR1 reads MNHEY; CDR2 reads SMNVEV (reference sequence). The CDR3 totals 15 residues. With 3 bases removed from V and 2 bases from J, the gap between germline ends came to 14 bases. CDR3 residues: CASSFKSGQPYEQYF. The CDR3, as DNA: TGTGCCAGCAGTTTTAAGTCAGGACAGCCCTACGAGCAGTACTTC.

This sequence joins TRBV6-5 and TRBJ1-5, with a weak D call TRBD1 (5 bases). Germline CDR1 is MNHEY and CDR2 is SVGAGI. The CDR3 has 15 residues. V gave up 4 bases and J gave up 5 bases, with 15 bases separating them. In DNA, the CDR3 is TGTGCCAGCAGTTCCCTCCGGGGGGGGGATCAGCCCCAGCATTTT. As protein: CASSSLRGGDQPQHF.

V usage is TRBV6-5 and J usage is TRBJ2-7; 9 positions match TRBD2. The J segment lost 2 bases and the V segment lost 5 bases, leaving 7 bases of the junction unmatched. The CDR3 contains 15 residues. Germline CDR1 reads MNHEY; CDR2 reads SVGAGI. The CDR3 region is CASSPRLAVPYEQYF. CDR3 nucleotides: TGTGCCAGCAGTCCCCGACTAGCGGTCCCCTACGAGCAGTACTTC.

J is TRBJ1-2 and V is TRBV5-1; D is unresolved. This CDR3 spans 16 amino acids. CDR1 is SGHRS, CDR2 YFSETQ, per germline. V was cut by 0 bases and J by 2 bases, with 14 bases left in between. This chain's CDR3 is CASSLDLAGHNYGYTF. For the CDR3, the DNA is TGCGCCAGCAGCTTGGATCTGGCGGGTCACAACTATGGCTACACCTTC.

The V and J genes are TRBV24-1 and TRBJ1-2; 8 positions match TRBD1. V trimming: 4 bases; J trimming: 0 bases; junction bases outside the gene matches: 9. Germline CDR1 and CDR2: KGHDR and SFDVKD. This CDR3 region has 17 residues. In DNA form, the CDR3 reads TGTGCCACCAGTGACGGACAGGGAAAGGGACCTAACTATGGCTACACCTTC. This gives the protein CATSDGQGKGPNYGYTF.

This chain uses TRBV6-2 or TRBV6-3 with TRBJ1-3, with D uncertain. This CDR3 comprises 15 residues. V was pared by 2 bases and J by 4 bases, with 12 bases between. Germline CDR1 and CDR2: MNHEY and SVGEGT. The CDR3: CASSYPLSGGNTIYF. In DNA form, the CDR3 reads TGTGCCAGCAGTTACCCCCTCTCGGGAGGAAACACCATATATTTT.

In its sample, this clone was seen once. V is TRBV6-2 or TRBV6-3 and J is TRBJ1-1, with D possibly TRBD1 on 6 matching bases. Germline CDR1 is MNHEY and CDR2 is SVGEGT. The CDR3 is made up of 14 amino acids. V lost 5 bases and J 1 base, leaving 11 bases between the germline ends. CDR3 DNA sequence: TGTGCCAGCAGTACGACAGGACAGAACACTGAAGCTTTCTTT. Translated, it gives CASSTTGQNTEAFF.

This clone was detected a few times. V gene TRBV7-2 combines with J gene TRBJ2-7, with D perhaps TRBD2 (6 bases). CDR3 size: 16 residues. V was cut by 1 base and J by 6 bases, with 19 bases left in between. Germline V CDR1 and CDR2: SGHTA, FQGNSA. The CDR3 bases are TGTGCCAGCAGCTTAGGTGCTCAGGGACTCCCCCTCGAGCAGTACTTC. Protein sequence: CASSLGAQGLPLEQYF.

V is TRBV4-3 and J is TRBJ1-6; 8 nucleotides match TRBD1. The CDR3 runs 17 residues. Germline CDR1 reads LGHNA; CDR2 reads YSLEER. Unmatched junction bases numbered 2, after V lost 1 base and J lost 0 bases. CDR3 loop: CASSQGDRSSYNSPLHF. The CDR3 DNA follows: TGCGCCAGCAGCCAAGGGGACAGGAGCTCCTATAATTCACCCCTCCACTTT.

Here the CDR3 reads CASSQDNDIRSYGYTF. CDR3 DNA: TGCGCCAGCAGCCAAGATAACGACATCAGAAGCTATGGCTACACCTTC. The chain employs TRBV4-3 and TRBJ1-2, with no clear D. The V and J ends lost 0 bases and 4 bases respectively, with 15 bases between them. The CDR3 length is 16 residues. CDR1 is LGHNA and CDR2 is YSLEER in the germline V gene.

This rearrangement joins TRBV7-2 to TRBJ1-4; no clear D. CDR3 length: 15 amino acids. V dropped 1 base and J dropped 7 bases, with 13 bases sitting between them. Germline CDR1 reads SGHTA; CDR2 reads FQGNSA. The DNA of the CDR3 is TGTGCCAGCAGCTTAGTCGGAGGAGTTGGTGAAAAACTGTTTTTT. This gives the protein CASSLVGGVGEKLFF. Full variable domain (rest looked up from reference TRBV7-2 and TRBJ1-4): GAGVSQSPSNKVTEKGKDVELRCDPISGHTALYWYRQSLGQGLEFLIYFQGNSAPDKSGLPSDRFSAERTGGSVSTLTIQRTQQEDSAVYLCASSLVGGVGEKLFFGSGTQLSVL.

V usage is TRBV13 and J usage is TRBJ1-1, with D possibly matching TRBD1 (6 bases). The germline gives CDR1 PRHDT, CDR2 FYEKMQ (reference sequence). The CDR3 has 14 residues. With 0 bases removed from V and 1 base from J, the gap between germline ends came to 6 bases. Written as DNA, the CDR3 is TGTGCCAGCAGCTTAGGCAGGGGGAACACTGAAGCTTTCTTT. This translates into CASSLGRGNTEAFF.

The chain links TRBV4-1 to TRBJ2-3; D call uncertain. Germline loops: CDR1 MGHRA, CDR2 YSYEKL. The CDR3 is 15 residues long. Trimming shortened V by 1 base and J by 3 bases, and 11 bases separated the two germline ends. CDR3 sequence (DNA): TGCGCCAGCAGCCAAGGAGCGCTAGTGACAGATACGCAGTATTTT. The encoded protein is CASSQGALVTDTQYF.

This chain joins TRBV4-1 and TRBJ1-5, with D unresolved. This CDR3 region has 14 residues. Trimming pared 1 base from V and 1 base from J, leaving 5 bases between. Germline-derived CDR1 and CDR2 are MGHRA and YSYEKL. The CDR3 reads CASSQGGSNQPQHF. Here the CDR3 DNA reads TGCGCCAGCAGCCAAGGAGGAAGCAATCAGCCCCAGCATTTT.

In its sample, this clone was seen many times. This CDR3 reads CASSLGGPVDYEQYF. The CDR3 DNA reads TGTGCCAGCAGCTTGGGTGGGCCGGTGGACTACGAGCAGTACTTC. This chain uses TRBV11-2 with TRBJ2-7; no clear D. The V end lost 3 bases, the J end lost 3 bases, and 15 bases lay between the germline ends. Germline V gene lookup returns CDR1 SGHAT and CDR2 FQNNGV. This CDR3 has 15 residues.

In its sample, this clone was seen once. V and J are TRBV30 and TRBJ1-1, with D unclear. The germline V gene encodes CDR1 GTSNPN and CDR2 SVGIG (reference sequence). V gave up 0 bases and J gave up 3 bases, with 8 bases separating them. This CDR3 contains 13 residues. The CDR3 DNA follows: TGTGCCTGGAGTGTCGGGGTGTACACTGAAGCTTTCTTT. This gives the protein CAWSVGVYTEAFF.

V gene TRBV7-9 combines with J gene TRBJ1-1; TRBD1 is a possible D gene (5 bases). This CDR3 has 13 residues. Germline values: CDR1 SEHNR, CDR2 FQNEAQ (reference sequence). Trimming shortened V by 5 bases and J by 3 bases, and 10 bases separated the two germline ends. The CDR3 DNA reads TGTGCCAGCAGCGTACAGGCCTACACTGAAGCTTTCTTT. Its translation: CASSVQAYTEAFF. Full variable domain (rest looked up from reference TRBV7-9 and TRBJ1-1): DTGVSQNPRHKITKRGQNVTFRCDPISEHNRLYWYRQTLGQGPEFLTYFQNEAQLEKSRLLSDRFSAERPKGSFSTLEIQRTEQGDSAMYLCASSVQAYTEAFFGQGTRLTVV.

The chain uses TRBV18 and TRBJ2-2; unclear D gene. Germline V lookup: CDR1 KGHSH, CDR2 LQKENI. Trimming took 3 bases from V and 1 from J, leaving 12 bases between them. The CDR3 runs 16 residues. CDR3 bases: TGTGCCAGCTCACCTCAGATTCGCCAGAACACCGGGGAGCTGTTTTTT. It translates to CASSPQIRQNTGELFF. The whole variable domain, filled in from reference TRBV18 and TRBJ2-2, reads NAGVMQNPRHLVRRRGQEARLRCSPMKGHSHVYWYRQLPEEGLKFMVYLQKENIIDESGMPKERFSAEFPKEGPSILRIQQVVRGDSAAYFCASSPQIRQNTGELFFGEGSRLTVL.

This clone was recorded a few times. The J gene is TRBJ2-1, the V gene TRBV9, with no clear D. This CDR3 has 14 residues. Per the germline V gene, CDR1 is SGDLS and CDR2 is YYNGEE. V was cut by 2 bases and J by 7 bases, with 13 bases left in between. The CDR3, as DNA: TGTGCCAGCAGCGTGCGACCTCTGGGGAATGAGCAGTTCTTC. The encoded protein is CASSVRPLGNEQFF.

The chain employs TRBV9 and TRBJ1-2; 7 positions agree with TRBD1. Germline V CDR1 and CDR2: SGDLS, YYNGEE. CDR3 length equals 14 residues. V shed 2 bases and J 7 bases; nucleotides not matched to a gene: 8. The CDR3 here is CASSVPGTAVGYTF. CDR3 bases: TGTGCCAGCAGCGTCCCCGGGACAGCTGTTGGCTACACCTTC. Using reference TRBV9 and TRBJ1-2 for the parts outside the CDR3, the full variable domain is DSGVTQTPKHLITATGQRVTLRCSPRSGDLSVYWYQQSLDQGLQFLIQYYNGEERAKGNILERFSAQQFPDLHSELNLSSLELGDSALYFCASSVPGTAVGYTFGSGTRLTVV.

As regards this clone: Other DNA sequences within the sample encode an identical CDR3. This chain uses TRBV5-1 with TRBJ2-2, with D perhaps matching TRBD2 (5 bases). V was clipped by 0 bases and J by 0 bases, with 9 bases between them. This CDR3 region has 16 residues. Germline CDR1 is SGHRS and CDR2 is YFSETQ. This CDR3 is CASSLGLAANTGELFF. The CDR3 DNA sequence: TGCGCCAGCAGCTTGGGTCTAGCCGCGAACACCGGGGAGCTGTTTTTT.

The CDR3 here is CAPGSIYEQYF. The CDR3 DNA reads TGTGCCCCCGGGAGTATCTACGAGCAGTACTTC. The V gene is TRBV5-8, the J gene TRBJ2-7; tentatively, D is TRBD2 (6 bases). The CDR3 sequence is 11 residues long. V was shortened by 10 bases and J by 3 bases, with 11 bases between the two germline ends. Per germline, CDR1 SGHTS and CDR2 YDEGEE.

The rearrangement joins TRBV2 to TRBJ1-2, with D possibly matching TRBD1 (6 bases). CDR3 length: 12 residues. Germline CDR1 SNHLY, CDR2 FYNNEI. V lost 3 bases and J 7 bases, leaving 9 bases between the germline ends. The CDR3 is CASSEGGPGYTF. CDR3 DNA sequence: TGTGCCAGCAGTGAGGGGGGGCCTGGCTACACCTTC.

The rearrangement joins TRBV30 to TRBJ1-5; TRBD1 aligns across 8 bases. The CDR3 length is 14 residues. V shed 2 bases and J 5 bases; nucleotides not matched to a gene: 5. From germline, CDR1 is GTSNPN and CDR2 SVGIG (reference sequence). Written as DNA, the CDR3 is TGTGCCTGGAGTTTCGGGACAGGTCATCAGCCCCAGCATTTT. Its protein is CAWSFGTGHQPQHF.

The chain couples TRBV12-5 to TRBJ2-1; TRBD2 agrees at 10 bases. V was pared by 9 bases and J by 3 bases, with 8 bases of the junction left unmatched. CDR1 is LGHNT, CDR2 FRNRAP, per germline. The CDR3 runs to 15 residues. The CDR3 nucleotides read TGTGCTAGCCGATCTAGCGGGAGTTACTACAATGAGCAGTTCTTC. Translation gives CASRSSGSYYNEQFF.

This chain links TRBV15 with TRBJ2-1; TRBD2 aligns across 8 bases. CDR1 and CDR2 (germline): LNHNV, YYDKDF (reference sequence). V trimming: 6 bases; J trimming: 0 bases; junction bases outside the gene matches: 4. This CDR3 contains 15 residues. Here the CDR3 reads CATSSSGRSYNEQFF. As DNA, the CDR3 is TGTGCCACCAGTTCTAGCGGGCGCTCCTACAATGAGCAGTTCTTC.

In its sample, this clone was seen a few times. The rearrangement uses TRBV6-4 and TRBJ1-1, with a weak D call TRBD1 (6 bases). The CDR3 extends over 14 amino acids. Per germline, CDR1 MRHNA and CDR2 SNTAGT. V was pared by 5 bases and J by 3 bases, with 13 bases between. The CDR3 region is CASSYRVGDTEAFF. CDR3 in DNA: TGTGCCAGCAGTTACAGGGTTGGCGACACTGAAGCTTTCTTT.